The 23 T cell receptor beta chains given below trace back to one sample, sequenced in a study of early T cells in non-severe SARS-CoV-2 infection (dated by TCRdb to about 2021). The library was generated by 5' RACE. Sequencer: NextSeq 500. Starting from the raw public reads, TCRdb applied fastp trimming at Q25, assembled clones with MiXCR and retained in-frame beta chains. Entries that share a CDR3 protein sequence are merged under the most common genes and DNA. Recorded for this sample are roughly 30,000 distinct CDR3 sequences; about 6% of them occurred a single time. The ten largest clones add up to 5.8% of the sample. Sequenced sample: whole blood. Receptors were obtained from an adult who was a healthcare worker with PCR-confirmed SARS-CoV-2 infection or an uninfected control (not recorded which).

This clonotype has a count of ten or more. V is TRBV7-3 and J is TRBJ2-2; D remains unclear. Trimming took 4 bases from V and 7 from J, leaving 13 bases between them. CDR3 length: 14 residues. Looked up from germline, CDR1 is SGHTA and CDR2 is FQGTGA. CDR3 nucleotide sequence: TGTGCCAGCAGCTCCTTTTCAGGTGGCGGGGAGCTGTTTTTT. Amino acids: CASSSFSGGGELFF. The entire variable domain, with the rest obtained from reference TRBV7-3 and TRBJ2-2, is as follows: GAGVSQTPSNKVTEKGKYVELRCDPISGHTALYWYRQSLGQGPEFLIYFQGTGAADDSGLPNDRFFAVRPEGSVSTLKIQRTERGDSAVYLCASSSFSGGGELFFGEGSRLTVL.

In its sample, this clonotype was seen a few times. V and J are TRBV14 and TRBJ2-5; D is uncertain. V lost 4 bases, J lost 4 bases, and 7 bases lay in between. This CDR3 comprises 12 residues. Germline V lookup: CDR1 SGHDN, CDR2 FVKESK. The CDR3 reads CASSPSGETQYF. CDR3 nucleotide sequence: TGTGCCAGCAGCCCTTCAGGAGAGACCCAGTACTTC.

This clonotype appeared many times. The V and J genes are TRBV3-1 and TRBJ1-2, with no clear D. The germline V gene has CDR1 LGHDT and CDR2 YNNKEL (reference sequence). V dropped 5 bases and J dropped 2 bases, with 12 bases sitting between them. This CDR3 has 14 residues. CDR3 nucleotides: TGTGCCAGCAGCAATTTTCTAGGGAACTATGGCTACACCTTC. It translates to CASSNFLGNYGYTF.

This clonotype was counted at least ten times. The chain links TRBV29-1 to TRBJ1-1; possibly TRBD1 for D (6 bases). CDR3 length: 12 amino acids. CDR1 SQVTM and CDR2 ANQGSEA come from the germline V gene. Between the trimmed V and J ends, which lost 8 bases and 4 bases, there was a span of 14 bases. The CDR3 region has the DNA TGCAGCTCCAGGGGTGGTGGCACTGAAGCTTTCTTT. As protein: CSSRGGGTEAFF.

The chain carries TRBV28 and TRBJ2-5; 8 bases align to TRBD1. The CDR3 length is 13 residues. The V gene end was trimmed by 9 bases and the J gene end by 2 bases; junction bases not matched to a gene: 5. Germline CDR1 reads MDHEN; CDR2 reads SYDVKM. The CDR3 nucleotides are TGTGCCAGTGCACAGGGGGTACAAGAGACCCAGTACTTC. Translation: CASAQGVQETQYF.

This clonotype was counted ten times or more. The chain uses TRBV29-1 and TRBJ1-6, with 9 bases lining up with TRBD1. The V gene's germline CDR1 is SQVTM and CDR2 ANQGSEA. With 4 bases clipped from V and 7 bases from J, the junction kept 2 bases outside the gene matches. This CDR3 comprises 13 residues. CDR3 loop: CSVAQGANSPLHF. The DNA of the CDR3 is TGCAGCGTTGCACAGGGGGCCAATTCACCCCTCCACTTT.

This clonotype was seen at least ten times. The rearrangement uses TRBV12-3 or TRBV12-4 and TRBJ1-2, with unresolved D. The CDR3 totals 15 residues. V was clipped by 5 bases and J by 4 bases, with 17 bases between them. The CDR3 region is CASSPPSEGLYGYTF. DNA for the CDR3: TGTGCCAGCAGTCCCCCGTCGGAAGGGCTCTATGGCTACACCTTC.

By sample share, this clonotype is large (0.1 to 1%). This sequence joins TRBV29-1 and TRBJ2-1; tentatively, D is TRBD2 (6 bases). This CDR3 comprises 16 residues. Germline V gene sequence: CDR1 SQVTM, CDR2 ANQGSEA. Trimming left V 4 bases short and J 2 bases short, with 18 bases between. The CDR3 spells CSVVGGRGTTYNEQFF. DNA for the CDR3: TGCAGCGTTGTGGGGGGTAGGGGCACGACCTACAATGAGCAGTTCTTC.

This clonotype was detected many times. The CDR3 here is CASSLMGDPDSNQPQHF. CDR3 in DNA: TGCGCCAGCAGCTTAATGGGCGATCCCGATAGCAATCAGCCCCAGCATTTT. The rearrangement links TRBV5-1 to TRBJ1-5; no clear D gene. Germline V gene data show CDR1 as SGHRS and CDR2 as YFSETQ. V lost 2 bases and J 0 bases, leaving 15 bases between the germline ends. The CDR3 runs to 17 residues.

The gene calls are TRBV15 and TRBJ1-5; no reliable D call. The CDR3 totals 16 residues. CDR1 is LNHNV, CDR2 YYDKDF, per germline (reference sequence). V was cut by 1 base and J by 7 bases, with 17 bases left in between. The CDR3 nucleotides are TGTGCCACCAGCAGAGCACTCACCGAGGTCGGCCAGCCCCAGCATTTT. Translating it yields CATSRALTEVGQPQHF. Full variable domain (remainder filled in from reference TRBV15 and TRBJ1-5): DAMVIQNPRYQVTQFGKPVTLSCSQTLNHNVMYWYQQKSSQAPKLLFHYYDKDFNNEADTPDNFQSRRPNTSFCFLDIRSPGLGDTAMYLCATSRALTEVGQPQHFGDGTRLSIL.

The chain joins TRBV28 to TRBJ2-3, with 11 bases identical to TRBD2. The CDR3 is 14 residues long. Germline V lookup: CDR1 MDHEN, CDR2 SYDVKM. V shed 10 bases, J shed 2 bases, and the junction held 5 bases outside the gene matches. CDR3 DNA sequence: TGTGCCACTAGCGGGGGGCCTAACACAGATACGCAGTATTTT. Its protein product is CATSGGPNTDTQYF.

V usage is TRBV19 and J usage is TRBJ1-4; 8 positions agree with TRBD1. V shed 5 bases, J shed 5 bases, and the junction held 7 bases outside the gene matches. CDR3 length equals 15 residues. Germline lookup yields CDR1 LNHDA and CDR2 SQIVND (reference sequence). Here the CDR3 DNA reads TGTGCCAGTAGTGATAACAGGGGGAGAAATGAAAAACTGTTTTTT. It encodes CASSDNRGRNEKLFF.

The sample holds many counts of this clonotype. The V call is TRBV9, the J call TRBJ2-5; D may be TRBD2 (6 bases). The CDR3 has 17 residues. Germline CDR1 is SGDLS and CDR2 is YYNGEE. Trimming shortened V by 4 bases and J by 3 bases, and 22 bases separated the two germline ends. The CDR3 loop reads CASSTLPTGTREETQYF. The CDR3 coding sequence is TGTGCCAGCAGCACCCTTCCAACCGGGACTCGGGAAGAGACCCAGTACTTC.

The chain couples TRBV19 to TRBJ2-3; D possibly corresponds to TRBD1 (5 bases). With 7 bases removed from V and 0 bases from J, the gap between germline ends came to 14 bases. The CDR3 runs 15 residues. Germline V gene sequence: CDR1 LNHDA, CDR2 SQIVND (reference sequence). The CDR3 DNA follows: TGTGCCAGTATACCACAGGCGGCTAGCACAGATACGCAGTATTTT. This sequence encodes CASIPQAASTDTQYF.

This clonotype was detected a few times. The chain uses TRBV9 and TRBJ2-1; D remains ambiguous. Trimming cost V 3 bases and J 4 bases, with 11 bases left between them. The CDR3 loop spans 14 amino acids. In germline, CDR1 is SGDLS, CDR2 YYNGEE. CDR3 sequence reads: CASSGTRKYNEQFF. CDR3 DNA sequence: TGTGCCAGCAGCGGGACGAGGAAGTACAATGAGCAGTTCTTC.

This clonotype was seen at least ten times. The J gene is TRBJ2-1, the V gene TRBV30; no firm D call. The ends were cut back, 4 bases at V and 0 bases at J, with 7 bases in the middle. Germline CDR1 GTSNPN, CDR2 SVGIG (reference sequence). This CDR3 is 13 amino acids long. The CDR3 DNA reads as TGTGCCTGGATACAATTCTCCTACAATGAGCAGTTCTTC. The encoded protein is CAWIQFSYNEQFF. The full variable domain, rest sourced from reference TRBV30 and TRBJ2-1, is SQTIHQWPATLVQPVGSPLSLECTVEGTSNPNLYWYRQAAGRGLQLLFYSVGIGQISSEVPQNLSASRPQDRQFILSSKKLLLSDSGFYLCAWIQFSYNEQFFGPGTRLTVL.

This clonotype was observed at least ten times. The rearrangement uses TRBV7-2 and TRBJ2-7; 9 bases are shared with TRBD2. The CDR3 is 17 residues long. Germline lookup yields CDR1 SGHTA and CDR2 FQGNSA. Trimming at V came to 1 base and at J to 2 bases, leaving 9 bases not matched to a gene. CDR3 DNA: TGTGCCAGCAGCTTAGTTAGCGGGGGATCTATTGCCTACGAGCAGTACTTC. Translation gives CASSLVSGGSIAYEQYF.

This clonotype was seen more than once but under ten times. This chain uses TRBV30 with TRBJ1-2, with D perhaps matching TRBD1 (5 bases). Trimming pared 2 bases from V and 8 bases from J, leaving 12 bases between. Germline V gives CDR1 GTSNPN, CDR2 SVGIG (reference sequence). CDR3 length: 12 residues. The CDR3 bases are TGTGCCTGGAGTATAGGACAAGGGGGCTACACCTTC. Its translation: CAWSIGQGGYTF.

The rearrangement joins TRBV20-1 to TRBJ2-7, with D possibly matching TRBD2 (5 bases). The V and J ends lost 6 bases and 6 bases respectively, with 15 bases between them. The germline CDR1 and CDR2 sequences are DFQATT and SNEGSKA (reference sequence). This CDR3 comprises 12 residues. This CDR3 reads CSAHGVGGEQYF. CDR3 DNA: TGCAGTGCCCACGGGGTGGGCGGCGAGCAGTACTTC.

The sample holds many counts of this clonotype. The V and J genes are TRBV12-3 or TRBV12-4 and TRBJ2-5; D ambiguous. The CDR3 is made up of 11 amino acids. Trimming shortened V by 5 bases and J by 2 bases, and 3 bases separated the two germline ends. In DNA, the CDR3 is TGTGCCAGCAGTCGACAAGAGACCCAGTACTTC. This codes for CASSRQETQYF.

This clonotype has a count of ten or more. The J gene is TRBJ2-3, the V gene TRBV11-3; 7 bases align to TRBD1. The CDR3 spans 15 residues. CDR1 SGHNT and CDR2 YENEEA come from the germline V gene. V lost 1 base, J lost 7 bases, and 8 bases stayed unmatched. CDR3 protein: CASSLGKGATNTQYF. For the CDR3, the DNA is TGTGCCAGCAGCTTAGGAAAGGGGGCAACAAATACGCAGTATTTT.

This clonotype was counted between two and nine times. CDR3 sequence reads: CASSSIGVPNYGYTF. The CDR3 region has the DNA TGTGCCAGCAGTTCAATAGGGGTTCCTAACTATGGCTACACCTTC. The J gene is TRBJ1-2, the V gene TRBV28; D is possibly TRBD1 (5 bases). Trimming removed 4 bases from V and 0 bases from J, with 12 bases in between. This CDR3 is 15 amino acids long. Germline CDR1 reads MDHEN; CDR2 reads SYDVKM.

This clonotype was seen at least ten times. The V call is TRBV4-1, the J call TRBJ1-3; no clear D. Trimming removed 1 base at V and 0 bases at J, with 1 base between. This CDR3 contains 13 residues. CDR1 and CDR2 (germline): MGHRA, YSYEKL. In DNA, the CDR3 is TGCGCCAGCAGCCAAGGCTCTGGAAACACCATATATTTT. Its translation: CASSQGSGNTIYF.